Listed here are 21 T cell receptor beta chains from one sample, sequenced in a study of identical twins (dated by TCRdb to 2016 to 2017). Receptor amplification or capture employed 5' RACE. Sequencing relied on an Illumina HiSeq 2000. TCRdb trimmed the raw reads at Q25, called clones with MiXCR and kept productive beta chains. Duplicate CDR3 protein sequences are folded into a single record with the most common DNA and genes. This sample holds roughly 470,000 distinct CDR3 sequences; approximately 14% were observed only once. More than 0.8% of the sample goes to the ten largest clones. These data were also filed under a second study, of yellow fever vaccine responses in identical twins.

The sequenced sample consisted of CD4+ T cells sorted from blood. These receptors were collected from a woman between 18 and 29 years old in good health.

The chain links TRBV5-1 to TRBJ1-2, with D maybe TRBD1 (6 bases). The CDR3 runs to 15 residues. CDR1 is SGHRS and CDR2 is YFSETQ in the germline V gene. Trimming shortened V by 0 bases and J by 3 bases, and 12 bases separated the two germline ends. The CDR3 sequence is CASSLETGTHYGYTF. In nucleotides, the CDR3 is TGCGCCAGCAGCTTGGAGACAGGAACTCACTATGGCTACACCTTC.

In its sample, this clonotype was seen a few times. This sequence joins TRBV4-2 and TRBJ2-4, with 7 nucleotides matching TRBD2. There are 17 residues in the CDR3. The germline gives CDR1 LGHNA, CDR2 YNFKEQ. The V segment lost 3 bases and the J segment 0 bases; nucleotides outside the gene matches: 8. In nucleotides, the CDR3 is TGTGCCAGCAGCCAGAACGGGGGGACCCTAGCCAAAAACATTCAGTACTTC. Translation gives CASSQNGGTLAKNIQYF.

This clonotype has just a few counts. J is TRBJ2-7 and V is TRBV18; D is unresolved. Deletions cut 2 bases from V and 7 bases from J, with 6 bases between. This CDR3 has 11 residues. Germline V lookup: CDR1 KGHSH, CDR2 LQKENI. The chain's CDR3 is CASSPDKEQYF. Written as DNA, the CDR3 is TGTGCCAGCTCACCAGACAAAGAGCAGTACTTC.

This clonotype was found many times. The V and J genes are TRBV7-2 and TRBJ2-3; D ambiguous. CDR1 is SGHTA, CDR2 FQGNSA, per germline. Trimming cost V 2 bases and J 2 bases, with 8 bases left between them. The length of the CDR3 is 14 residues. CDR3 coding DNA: TGTGCCAGCAGCTTAAGTGAGTTCACAGATACGCAGTATTTT. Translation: CASSLSEFTDTQYF.

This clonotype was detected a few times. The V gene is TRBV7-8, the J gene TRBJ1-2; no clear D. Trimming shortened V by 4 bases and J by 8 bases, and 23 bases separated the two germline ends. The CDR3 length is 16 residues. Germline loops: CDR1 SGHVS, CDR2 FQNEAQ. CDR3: CASSSGPWEIFNGYTF. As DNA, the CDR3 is TGTGCCAGCAGCTCCGGACCCTGGGAGATCTTCAACGGCTACACCTTC. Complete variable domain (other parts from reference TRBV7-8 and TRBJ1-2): GAGVSQSPRYKVAKRGQDVALRCDPISGHVSLFWYQQALGQGPEFLTYFQNEAQLDKSGLPSDRFFAERPEGSVSTLKIQRTQQEDSAVYLCASSSGPWEIFNGYTFGSGTRLTVV.

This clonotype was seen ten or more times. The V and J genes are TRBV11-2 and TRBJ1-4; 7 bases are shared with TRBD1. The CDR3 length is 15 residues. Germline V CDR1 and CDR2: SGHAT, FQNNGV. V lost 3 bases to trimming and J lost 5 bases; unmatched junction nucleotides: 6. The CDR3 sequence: CASSFSGGGNEKLFF. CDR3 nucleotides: TGTGCCAGCAGCTTTTCAGGAGGGGGCAATGAAAAACTGTTTTTT.

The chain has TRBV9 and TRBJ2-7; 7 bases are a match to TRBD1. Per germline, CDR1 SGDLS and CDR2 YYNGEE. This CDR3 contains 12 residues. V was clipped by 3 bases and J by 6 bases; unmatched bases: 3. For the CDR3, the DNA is TGTGCCAGCAGCGAGACAGGGCCCGAGCAGTACTTC. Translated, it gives CASSETGPEQYF.

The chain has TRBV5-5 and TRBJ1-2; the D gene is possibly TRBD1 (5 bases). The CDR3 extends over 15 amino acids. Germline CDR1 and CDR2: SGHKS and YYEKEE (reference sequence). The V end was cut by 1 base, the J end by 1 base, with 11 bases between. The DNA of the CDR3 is TGTGCCAGCAGCTTGTCTCCAGGGCTTAACTATGGCTACACCTTC. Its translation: CASSLSPGLNYGYTF. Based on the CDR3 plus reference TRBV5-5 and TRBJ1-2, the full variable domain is DAGVTQSPTHLIKTRGQQVTLRCSPISGHKSVSWYQQVLGQGPQFIFQYYEKEERGRGNFPDRFSARQFPNYSSELNVNALLLGDSALYLCASSLSPGLNYGYTFGSGTRLTVV.

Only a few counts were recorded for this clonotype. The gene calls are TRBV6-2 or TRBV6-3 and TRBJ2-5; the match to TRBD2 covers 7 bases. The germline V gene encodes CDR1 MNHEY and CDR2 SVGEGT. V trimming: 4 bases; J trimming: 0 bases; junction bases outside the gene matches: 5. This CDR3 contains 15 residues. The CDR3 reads CASSLGGMYQETQYF. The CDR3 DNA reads TGTGCCAGCAGTTTGGGAGGGATGTACCAAGAGACCCAGTACTTC.

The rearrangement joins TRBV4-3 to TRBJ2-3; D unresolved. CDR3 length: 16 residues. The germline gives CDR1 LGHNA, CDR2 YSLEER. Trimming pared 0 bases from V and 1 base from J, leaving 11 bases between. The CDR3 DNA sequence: TGCGCCAGCAGCCAAGAGGTGGGCCGGGGCACAGATACGCAGTATTTT. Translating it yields CASSQEVGRGTDTQYF.

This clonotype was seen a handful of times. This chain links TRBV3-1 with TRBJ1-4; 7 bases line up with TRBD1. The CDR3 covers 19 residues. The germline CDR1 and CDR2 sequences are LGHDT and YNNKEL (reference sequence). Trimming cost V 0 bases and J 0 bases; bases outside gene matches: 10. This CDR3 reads CASSQDFRDSYSTNEKLFF. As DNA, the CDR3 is TGTGCCAGCAGCCAAGATTTCCGGGACAGCTATTCAACTAATGAAAAACTGTTTTTT.

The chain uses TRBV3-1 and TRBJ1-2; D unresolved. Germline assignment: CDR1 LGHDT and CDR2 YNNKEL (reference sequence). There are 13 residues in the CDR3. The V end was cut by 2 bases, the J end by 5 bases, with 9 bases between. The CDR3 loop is CASSQKGIYGYTF. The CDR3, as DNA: TGTGCCAGCAGCCAAAAGGGTATTTATGGCTACACCTTC.

CDR3 sequence reads: CSVHQGAETQYF. The CDR3, as DNA: TGCAGCGTACATCAGGGGGCGGAGACCCAGTACTTC. This chain joins TRBV29-1 and TRBJ2-5; TRBD1 matches at 8 bases. Per germline, CDR1 SQVTM and CDR2 ANQGSEA. The CDR3 totals 12 residues. The ends lost 6 bases at V and 5 bases at J; junction bases unmatched: 5.

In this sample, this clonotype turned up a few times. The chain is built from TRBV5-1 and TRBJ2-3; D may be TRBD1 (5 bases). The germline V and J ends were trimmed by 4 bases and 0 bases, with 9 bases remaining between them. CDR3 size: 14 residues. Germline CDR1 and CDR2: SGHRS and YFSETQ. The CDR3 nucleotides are TGCGCCAGCAGCAAAAGACAGAGCACAGATACGCAGTATTTT. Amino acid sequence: CASSKRQSTDTQYF.

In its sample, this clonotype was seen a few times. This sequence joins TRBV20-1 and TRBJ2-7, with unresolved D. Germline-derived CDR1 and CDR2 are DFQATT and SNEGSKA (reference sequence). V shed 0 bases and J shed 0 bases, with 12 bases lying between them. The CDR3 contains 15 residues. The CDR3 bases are TGCAGTGCTAGAGATCCGGCCGAAAGCTCCTACGAGCAGTACTTC. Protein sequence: CSARDPAESSYEQYF.

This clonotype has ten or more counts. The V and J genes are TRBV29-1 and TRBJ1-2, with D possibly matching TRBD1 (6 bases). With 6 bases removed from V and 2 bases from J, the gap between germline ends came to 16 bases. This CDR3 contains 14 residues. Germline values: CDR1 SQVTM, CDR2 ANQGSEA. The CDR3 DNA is TGCAGCGTCGACCGACAGGCAACGAACTATGGCTACACCTTC. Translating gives CSVDRQATNYGYTF.

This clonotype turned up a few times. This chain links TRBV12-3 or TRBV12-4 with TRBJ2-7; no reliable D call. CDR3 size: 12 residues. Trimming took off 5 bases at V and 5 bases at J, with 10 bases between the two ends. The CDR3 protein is CASSQLGHEQYF. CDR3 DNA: TGTGCCAGCAGTCAACTCGGCCACGAGCAGTACTTC.

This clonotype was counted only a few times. The CDR3 sequence is CSAPFLARQETQYF. The CDR3 coding sequence is TGCAGTGCCCCATTCCTAGCGCGCCAAGAGACCCAGTACTTC. The chain combines TRBV20-1 with TRBJ2-5, with a possible D match to TRBD2 (6 bases). Germline-derived CDR1 and CDR2 are DFQATT and SNEGSKA (reference sequence). V shed 6 bases and J shed 1 base, with 15 bases lying between them. This CDR3 contains 14 residues.

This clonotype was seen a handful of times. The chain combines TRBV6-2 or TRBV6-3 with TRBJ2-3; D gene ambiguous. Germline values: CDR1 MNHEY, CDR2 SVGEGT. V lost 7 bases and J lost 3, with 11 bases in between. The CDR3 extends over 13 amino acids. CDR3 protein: CASTDGGTDTQYF. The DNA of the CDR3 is TGTGCCAGCACCGACGGTGGTACAGATACGCAGTATTTT.

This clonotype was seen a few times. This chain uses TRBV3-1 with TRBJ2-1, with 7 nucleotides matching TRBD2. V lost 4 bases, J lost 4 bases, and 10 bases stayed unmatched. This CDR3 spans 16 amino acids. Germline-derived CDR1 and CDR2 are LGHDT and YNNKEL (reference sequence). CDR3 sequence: CASSRGGGLNYNEQFF. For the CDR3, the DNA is TGTGCCAGCAGCCGGGGGGGGGGACTAAATTACAATGAGCAGTTCTTC.

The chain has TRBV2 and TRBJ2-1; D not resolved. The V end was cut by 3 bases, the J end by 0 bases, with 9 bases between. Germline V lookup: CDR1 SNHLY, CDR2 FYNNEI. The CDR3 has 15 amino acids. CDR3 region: CASSDGRSSYNEQFF. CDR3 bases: TGTGCCAGCAGTGACGGGCGGAGCTCCTACAATGAGCAGTTCTTC. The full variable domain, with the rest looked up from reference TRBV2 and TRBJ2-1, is EPEVTQTPSHQVTQMGQEVILRCVPISNHLYFYWYRQILGQKVEFLVSFYNNEISEKSEIFDDQFSVERPDGSNFTLKIRSTKLEDSAMYFCASSDGRSSYNEQFFGPGTRLTVL.